The 30 T cell receptor beta chains reported below all come from one sample, sequenced in a study of T cell clonotyping in hematopoietic cell transplantation. Sample time point: recipient sample about 28 days before transplant, after cytoreduction. Clones were read by immunoSEQ multiplex PCR, and TCRdb kept only the in-frame ones, dropping some. The data hold 16,000 or so clones, with 93% observed a single time. The sample was peripheral blood mononuclear cells, taken before stem cell transplant. These receptors all come from a man aged 18 to 30 with biphenotypic leukemia. Some clones in this sample may be carry-over from other donors' samples.

V is TRBV2 and J is TRBJ1-6; D gene uncertain. The germline V gene has CDR1 SNHLY and CDR2 FYNNEI. The germline V and J ends were trimmed by 1 base and 13 bases, with 11 bases remaining between them. The CDR3 runs 13 residues. CDR3 in amino acids: CASSEGKKGPLHF. The CDR3 DNA sequence: TGTGCCAGCAGTGAAGGGAAGAAAGGGCCCCTCCACTTT. The full variable domain, with the rest looked up from reference TRBV2 and TRBJ1-6, is EPEVTQTPSHQVTQMGQEVILRCVPISNHLYFYWYRQILGQKVEFLVSFYNNEISEKSEIFDDQFSVERPDGSNFTLKIRSTKLEDSAMYFCASSEGKKGPLHFGNGTRLTVT.

This chain links TRBV5-4 with TRBJ2-2; D call uncertain. Per the germline V gene, CDR1 is SGHNT and CDR2 is YYREEE (reference sequence). This CDR3 spans 15 amino acids. V shed 5 bases and J shed 0 bases, with 11 bases lying between them. The CDR3 protein is CASSYRISNTGELFF. In DNA, the CDR3 is TGTGCCAGCAGTTACAGAATATCGAACACCGGGGAGCTGTTTTTT. Variable domain in full (rest from reference TRBV5-4 and TRBJ2-2): ETGVTQSPTHLIKTRGQQVTLRCSSQSGHNTVSWYQQALGQGPQFIFQYYREEENGRGNFPPRFSGLQFPNYSSELNVNALELDDSALYLCASSYRISNTGELFFGEGSRLTVL.

J is TRBJ2-2 and V is TRBV7-2; 7 nucleotides match TRBD2. Germline values: CDR1 SGHTA, CDR2 FQGNSA. The ends lost 7 bases at V and 6 bases at J; junction bases unmatched: 8. This CDR3 contains 14 residues. This chain's CDR3 is CASKLPGGAGELFF. The CDR3 coding sequence is TGTGCCAGCAAGCTCCCTGGGGGGGCCGGGGAGCTGTTTTTT.

V usage is TRBV6-5 and J usage is TRBJ1-1, with TRBD1 identical over 8 bases. CDR1 MNHEY and CDR2 SVGAGI come from the germline V gene. The V and J ends lost 6 bases and 1 base, in that order; junction bases with no gene match: 1. The CDR3 consists of 13 residues. The CDR3 coding sequence is TGTGCCAGCAGCACAGGGGGGAACACTGAAGCTTTCTTT. It specifies CASSTGGNTEAFF.

This rearrangement joins TRBV7-2 to TRBJ1-2; a possible D gene is TRBD1 (5 bases). CDR3 length: 14 amino acids. V was shortened by 1 base and J by 4 bases, with 10 bases between the two germline ends. Germline CDR1 is SGHTA and CDR2 is FQGNSA. The CDR3 reads CASSLDGTGYGYTF. CDR3 coding DNA: TGTGCCAGCAGCTTAGACGGGACGGGCTATGGCTACACCTTC.

The chain is built from TRBV4-3 and TRBJ2-1; tentatively, D is TRBD1 (5 bases). With 3 bases removed from V and 6 bases from J, the gap between germline ends came to 12 bases. There are 14 residues in the CDR3. Germline V gene sequence: CDR1 LGHNA, CDR2 YSLEER. The CDR3 region has the DNA TGCGCCAGCAGCCATGCCGACAGTGGCAATGAGCAGTTCTTC. Amino acids: CASSHADSGNEQFF.

This chain connects TRBV6-4 to TRBJ2-2; D is unresolved. The CDR3 spans 13 residues. Germline V gives CDR1 MRHNA, CDR2 SNTAGT. V gave up 2 bases and J gave up 7 bases, with 8 bases separating them. The CDR3 coding sequence is TGTGCCAGCAGTGACAGGGTTGACGGGGAGCTGTTTTTT. Amino acids: CASSDRVDGELFF.

The V gene is TRBV6-5, the J gene TRBJ2-7; D possibly corresponds to TRBD2 (6 bases). The CDR3 runs to 14 residues. Germline loops: CDR1 MNHEY, CDR2 SVGAGI. Trimming took off 4 bases at V and 3 bases at J, with 13 bases between the two ends. CDR3 coding DNA: TGTGCCAGCAGTTCCGGAGGGTTAGACTACGAGCAGTACTTC. It codes for CASSSGGLDYEQYF.

V is TRBV29-1 and J is TRBJ1-2, with 9 bases identical to TRBD1. J lost 2 bases, V lost 0 bases, and 4 bases had no gene match. The CDR3 loop spans 15 amino acids. The germline V gene encodes CDR1 SQVTM and CDR2 ANQGSEA. CDR3 in DNA: TGCAGCGTTGAAGATCAGGGACAGGGAAACTATGGCTACACCTTC. As protein: CSVEDQGQGNYGYTF.

This clone was seen once. The CDR3 DNA reads as TGTGCCAGCTTGGGAGACACTGAAGCTTTCTTT. This sequence encodes CASLGDTEAFF. V gene TRBV6-1 combines with J gene TRBJ1-1; D gene unclear. Between the trimmed V and J ends, which lost 8 bases and 3 bases, there was a span of 7 bases. Germline CDR1 is MNHNS and CDR2 is SASEGT. CDR3 length equals 11 residues.

The chain uses TRBV4-3 and TRBJ1-3; D is perhaps TRBD1 (5 bases). Trimming removed 3 bases from V and 4 bases from J, with 16 bases in between. The germline gives CDR1 LGHNA, CDR2 YSLEER. CDR3 length: 16 amino acids. Here the CDR3 reads CASSQGTELGGNTIYF. CDR3 coding DNA: TGCGCCAGCAGCCAGGGGACGGAGTTGGGAGGAAACACCATATATTTT.

This chain connects TRBV7-2 to TRBJ1-5; D might be TRBD1 (6 bases). V lost 5 bases, J lost 3 bases, and 8 bases lay in between. The germline V gene encodes CDR1 SGHTA and CDR2 FQGNSA. This CDR3 is 13 amino acids long. The CDR3 coding sequence is TGTGCCAGCAGCCAGGGGCACAATCAGCCCCAGCATTTT. Its protein product is CASSQGHNQPQHF.

The V and J genes are TRBV9 and TRBJ1-2; 8 bases agree with TRBD1. Germline CDR1 is SGDLS and CDR2 is YYNGEE. The length of the CDR3 is 15 residues. The V and J ends lost 6 bases and 7 bases, in that order; junction bases with no gene match: 14. CDR3 region: CASTTDQETGVGYTF. The CDR3 bases are TGTGCCAGCACCACAGACCAGGAGACAGGGGTTGGCTACACCTTC.

CDR3 nucleotides: TGCGCCAGCAGCCAAGTGGGACAGTTAACTAAAGCTTTCTTT. It yields the protein CASSQVGQLTKAFF. The chain links TRBV4-3 to TRBJ1-1; TRBD1 aligns across 7 bases. CDR3 length: 14 amino acids. The V gene end was trimmed by 1 base and the J gene end by 9 bases; junction bases not matched to a gene: 8. The germline V gene encodes CDR1 LGHNA and CDR2 YSLEER.

The rearrangement links TRBV29-1 to TRBJ2-5, with D perhaps being TRBD1 or TRBD2 (5 bases each). The CDR3 runs to 13 residues. Germline V gene sequence: CDR1 SQVTM, CDR2 ANQGSEA. Trimming took 6 bases from V and 5 from J, leaving 16 bases between them. CDR3 protein: CSVRFGAQETQYF. Here the CDR3 DNA reads TGCAGCGTCCGGTTCGGGGCCCAGGAGACCCAGTACTTC.

The CDR3 reads CAVGTGKGGYTF. CDR3 coding DNA: TGTGCCGTGGGAACAGGGAAGGGTGGCTACACCTTC. The rearrangement links TRBV27 to TRBJ1-2, with a possible D match to TRBD1 (6 bases). Between the trimmed V and J ends, which lost 11 bases and 7 bases, there was a span of 17 bases. Germline values: CDR1 MNHEY, CDR2 SMNVEV (reference sequence). The CDR3 contains 12 residues.

This sequence joins TRBV7-9 and TRBJ1-4; TRBD1 is a possible D gene (5 bases). Germline V gene sequence: CDR1 SEHNR, CDR2 FQNEAQ (reference sequence). This CDR3 comprises 14 residues. Trimming left V 5 bases short and J 4 bases short, with 11 bases between. In DNA, the CDR3 is TGTGCCAGCAGCGCGGGGCCAGTTAATGAAAAACTGTTTTTT. This sequence encodes CASSAGPVNEKLFF.

The CDR3 is CASSEGTGRGAKKEKLFF. Written as DNA, the CDR3 is TGTGCCAGCAGTGAAGGGACAGGGAGGGGGGCTAAGAAAGAAAAACTGTTTTTT. The chain joins TRBV6-1 to TRBJ1-4; the match to TRBD1 covers 8 bases. Germline V CDR1 and CDR2: MNHNS, SASEGT. The CDR3 is 18 residues long. The junction had 15 bases not matched to a gene; V was cut back by 1 base and J by 8 bases.

The chain uses TRBV2 and TRBJ1-1; 8 bases are shared with TRBD1. Losses at the gene ends were 4 bases for V and 1 base for J; bases not matched to a gene: 2. Germline V gene data show CDR1 as SNHLY and CDR2 as FYNNEI. There are 14 residues in the CDR3. DNA of the CDR3: TGTGCCAGCAGTGTACAGGGGGGGAACACTGAAGCTTTCTTT. This codes for CASSVQGGNTEAFF.

J is TRBJ1-2 and V is TRBV6-5; 7 nucleotides line up with TRBD1. The germline V gene encodes CDR1 MNHEY and CDR2 SVGAGI. V lost 5 bases and J lost 7; bases outside the gene matches: 7. This CDR3 spans 13 amino acids. The CDR3 DNA follows: TGTGCCAGCAGTATCAACAGGGGTGGTGGCTACACCTTC. Protein: CASSINRGGGYTF.

As DNA, the CDR3 is TGTGCCAGCAGTTACGCATATACCACAGGGTCCTACGAGCAGTACTTC. Translated, it gives CASSYAYTTGSYEQYF. V is TRBV6-5 and J is TRBJ2-7; D might be TRBD1 (6 bases). Germline V CDR1 and CDR2: MNHEY, SVGAGI. With 2 bases removed from V and 1 base from J, the gap between germline ends came to 15 bases. CDR3 size: 16 residues.

The V and J genes are TRBV6-6 and TRBJ1-2, with D tentatively TRBD1 (5 bases). Trimming stripped 8 bases from V and 4 bases from J, with 14 bases between. The CDR3 totals 13 residues. CDR1 and CDR2 from the germline V gene are MNHNY and SVGAGI (reference sequence). The CDR3 nucleotides read TGTGCCAGCCTCCGGGGCAGGCCCTATGGCTACACCTTC. Protein sequence: CASLRGRPYGYTF.

The chain uses TRBV7-2 and TRBJ2-2, with TRBD2 matching over 8 bases. Germline V gives CDR1 SGHTA, CDR2 FQGNSA. CDR3 length: 15 amino acids. The V segment lost 4 bases and the J segment 5 bases; nucleotides outside the gene matches: 6. CDR3 loop: CASSSSGGRTGELFF. Written as DNA, the CDR3 is TGTGCCAGCAGCTCCAGCGGGGGAAGGACCGGGGAGCTGTTTTTT.

This clone appeared a few times. A junction end diverges from the germline sequence, so it may reflect a read error. The genes are TRBV20-1 and TRBJ1-1, with D possibly TRBD1 on 5 matching bases. Per germline, CDR1 DFQATT and CDR2 SNEGSKA (reference sequence). This CDR3 is 10 amino acids long. The CDR3 DNA is TGCAGTGCTAGTAGCCCGGGACCTACATTT. Translating gives CSASSPGPTF.

This rearrangement joins TRBV4-3 to TRBJ2-6, with unresolved D. The germline CDR1 and CDR2 sequences are LGHNA and YSLEER. This CDR3 comprises 16 residues. Trimming stripped 1 base from V and 2 bases from J, with 9 bases between. CDR3 DNA: TGCGCCAGCAGCCAAGTTTCAGGTACTGGGGCCAACGTCCTGACTTTC. Translating it yields CASSQVSGTGANVLTF.

V is TRBV6-7 and J is TRBJ1-6, with D possibly TRBD1 on 6 matching bases. TRBV6-7 is recorded as an ORF, its role being uncertain. CDR3 length: 12 residues. V was clipped by 1 base and J by 15 bases, with 10 bases between them. The CDR3 loop reads CASSYWGAVLHF. The CDR3 DNA reads as TGTGCCAGCAGTTACTGGGGGGCTGTCCTCCACTTT.

V is TRBV30 and J is TRBJ1-1; TRBD1 aligns across 9 bases. Germline V gene lookup returns CDR1 GTSNPN and CDR2 SVGIG (reference sequence). V gave up 3 bases and J gave up 2 bases; unmatched junction bases: 10. The CDR3 is 16 residues long. CDR3 sequence (DNA): TGTGCCTGGAGACCTGGACAGGGGAGGAGAAACACTGAAGCTTTCTTT. This sequence encodes CAWRPGQGRRNTEAFF.

The rearrangement links TRBV7-2 to TRBJ2-6; D is uncertain. The CDR3 is 18 residues long. V gave up 1 base and J gave up 0 bases, with 13 bases separating them. Germline loops: CDR1 SGHTA, CDR2 FQGNSA. Here the CDR3 DNA reads TGTGCCAGCAGCTTAGTAGTCGACCCTTTCTCTGGGGCCAACGTCCTGACTTTC. Protein sequence: CASSLVVDPFSGANVLTF.

CDR3 loop: CASSLMGSGETQYF. The CDR3 DNA is TGCGCCAGCAGCTTGATGGGCAGCGGGGAGACCCAGTACTTC. V and J are TRBV5-1 and TRBJ2-5; D is perhaps TRBD2 (6 bases). This CDR3 has 14 residues. Trimming took 1 base from V and 5 from J, leaving 12 bases between them. CDR1 SGHRS and CDR2 YFSETQ come from the germline V gene.

This rearrangement joins TRBV6-5 to TRBJ2-5, with a weak D call TRBD1 (5 bases). The CDR3 consists of 14 residues. V was cut by 4 bases and J by 1 base, with 10 bases left in between. Germline lookup yields CDR1 MNHEY and CDR2 SVGAGI. CDR3 amino acids: CASSFRQSQETQYF. The CDR3 DNA follows: TGTGCCAGCAGTTTCCGACAGAGCCAAGAGACCCAGTACTTC.